These 6 T cell receptor beta chains were sequenced from one sample in a study of shared clonotypes between healthy human individuals. Assay: immunoSEQ multiplex PCR; the TCRdb copy retains only in-frame clones and omits some. The sample lists about 2 million clones; roughly 94% were seen once. The sample comprised naive CD4+ T cells sorted from blood. The subset is: CD45RA+ positively selected. These receptors were taken from a man aged 18 to 35 in good health.

The gene calls are TRBV5-1 and TRBJ1-1; the D is unclear. Germline CDR1 and CDR2: SGHRS and YFSETQ. Trimming shortened V by 2 bases and J by 0 bases, and 11 bases separated the two germline ends. The CDR3 consists of 15 residues. The CDR3 nucleotides are TGCGCCAGCAGCTTATATGCGATCATGAACACTGAAGCTTTCTTT. Translation gives CASSLYAIMNTEAFF.

CDR3 region: CAFKREGLTDTQYF. For the CDR3, the DNA is TGTGCCTTTAAGCGGGAGGGCCTCACAGATACGCAGTATTTT. The gene calls are TRBV30 and TRBJ2-3; 10 bases fit TRBD2. CDR3 length: 14 amino acids. V was pared by 7 bases and J by 2 bases, with 6 bases of the junction left unmatched. Germline V gene lookup returns CDR1 GTSNPN and CDR2 SVGIG (reference sequence).

V usage is TRBV15 and J usage is TRBJ2-7, with 10 bases lining up with TRBD2. The CDR3 has 16 amino acids. CDR1 and CDR2 (germline): LNHNV, YYDKDF (reference sequence). V gave up 0 bases and J gave up 1 base; unmatched junction bases: 3. The CDR3 bases are TGTGCCACCAGCAGAGATGATAGCGGGGGGTCCTACGAGCAGTACTTC. As protein: CATSRDDSGGSYEQYF.

This clone was seen a few times. The chain uses TRBV5-1 and TRBJ2-5; 7 bases agree with TRBD1. Germline CDR1 reads SGHRS; CDR2 reads YFSETQ. The CDR3 consists of 13 residues. V lost 4 bases and J lost 5; bases outside the gene matches: 5. The CDR3 protein is CASSPTGKETQYF. CDR3 DNA sequence: TGCGCCAGCAGCCCGACAGGGAAGGAGACCCAGTACTTC. Variable domain in full (rest from reference TRBV5-1 and TRBJ2-5): KAGVTQTPRYLIKTRGQQVTLSCSPISGHRSVSWYQQTPGQGLQFLFEYFSETQRNKGNFPGRFSGRQFSNSRSEMNVSTLELGDSALYLCASSPTGKETQYFGPGTRLLVL.

This chain uses TRBV10-3 with TRBJ1-6; a weak D match, TRBD1 (5 bases). The germline V gene has CDR1 ENHRY and CDR2 SYGVKD. The CDR3 is 15 residues long. V lost 2 bases, J lost 7 bases, and 12 bases lay in between. CDR3 coding DNA: TGTGCCATCAGTGAGGTTGTAGGGGAAAATTCACCCCTCCACTTT. The encoded protein is CAISEVVGENSPLHF.

This clone was recorded once. This rearrangement joins TRBV29-1 to TRBJ2-4; a weak D match, TRBD1 (5 bases). The CDR3 extends over 13 amino acids. V was trimmed by 5 bases and J by 8 bases, leaving 16 bases between them. Germline V gene sequence: CDR1 SQVTM, CDR2 ANQGSEA. The CDR3 is CSVRPKLGHIQYF. CDR3 coding DNA: TGCAGCGTTAGGCCAAAATTGGGGCACATTCAGTACTTC.